The rows below give T cell receptor beta chains drawn from one sample of a study of shared clonotypes between healthy human individuals. Clones were sequenced by immunoSEQ multiplex PCR, and TCRdb holds only the in-frame ones, with some missing. The table lists approximately 590,000 clones, nearly 97% of them singletons, with less than 0.13% in the top ten. The sequenced sample was naive CD8+ T cells sorted from blood. These receptors were obtained from a woman aged 30 to 39 in good health. Both conserved end residues are part of each CDR3. Each record gives: D gene, J gene, clone size, V gene, CDR3 protein, CDR3 DNA. The D gene is left open where the match is weak. Rows give clone size only sometimes, using once, few, many, or a class for an expanded clone.

TRBD1 TRBJ2-1 . TRBV5-6 CASSWDRGRNEQFF TGTGCCAGCAGCTGGGACAGGGGGCGGAATGAGCAGTTCTTC
. TRBJ2-2 . TRBV7-2 CASTIEIRFDPGELFF TGTGCCAGCACCATAGAAATTAGATTTGACCCCGGGGAGCTGTTTTTT
. TRBJ2-5 once TRBV6-5 CASSYSPLAETQYF TGTGCCAGCAGTTACTCCCCTCTAGCCGAGACCCAGTACTTC
TRBD2 TRBJ2-1 once TRBV27 CASSLFSGTYNEQFF TGTGCCAGCAGTTTGTTTAGCGGGACCTACAATGAGCAGTTCTTC
. TRBJ2-7 . TRBV27 CASSSYRVFDYEQYF TGTGCCAGCAGCTCCTACAGGGTATTTGACTACGAGCAGTACTTC
TRBD1 TRBJ1-4 . TRBV6-5 CASSPWTGPGEKLFF TGTGCCAGCAGCCCCTGGACAGGCCCAGGTGAAAAACTGTTTTTT
. TRBJ2-1 . TRBV19 CASSPLGREPAQDEQFF TGTGCCAGTAGTCCTTTGGGCAGGGAACCGGCCCAGGATGAGCAGTTCTTC
TRBD2 TRBJ2-3 . TRBV28 CASSPPWGREGGTDTQYF TGTGCCAGCAGTCCCCCTTGGGGGCGGGAGGGGGGCACCGATACGCAGTATTTT
. TRBJ2-1 . TRBV27 CASSLEDGASYNEQFF TGTGCCAGCAGTCTGGAAGATGGAGCCTCCTACAATGAGCAGTTCTTC
. TRBJ2-7 . TRBV29-1 CSAAGAVGDYEQYF TGCAGCGCCGCAGGGGCTGTAGGGGACTACGAGCAGTACTTC
. TRBJ2-7 . TRBV19 CASSIAADSYYEQYF TGTGCCAGTAGTATAGCCGCTGACAGCTACTACGAGCAGTACTTC
. TRBJ2-7 . TRBV10-2 CASSEHQINEQYF TGCGCCAGCAGTGAACACCAAATAAACGAGCAGTACTTC